This T cell receptor beta chain derives from a study of shared clonotypes between healthy human individuals (dated by TCRdb to between 2020 and 2021). With respect to the entire study: The cohort comprised two women and three men aged 18 to 49 years. For each donor, three plates each were used for CD4 naive and CD4 memory, two plates were used for CD8 naive, and one plate was used for CD8 memory. The study deeply sequenced blood TCR repertoires of about 5 healthy adults to estimate repertoire size and the extent of clonotype sharing between individuals. Libraries were prepared and TCR repertoires were sequenced by different laboratories using diverse techniques, in order to increase sequencing depth and limit assay-specific biases. Per donor, leukapheresis produced somewhere between about 0.94 and 9 billion PBMCs. Study-wide findings and limitations: Naive subsets generally had larger estimated clonotype richness than memory subsets did. Pairwise subsampling led to the expectation that sequencing depth would affect the degree of clonotype sharing among donors. The genetic and exposure-history diversity represented was limited by the small number of donors. Only blood was sampled, and tissue TCR repertoires likely differ from those in blood. Across a few donors, approximately 5% of naive CD4, approximately 3.6% of naive CD8, about 2% of memory CD4, and approximately 0.4% of memory CD8 clonotypes were shared. Incomplete sequencing was indicated by rarefaction of sorted-subset datasets, despite the large sequencing depth. Compared with non-shared clonotypes, the clonotypes found in all four sorted-subset donors had higher generation probabilities.

According to the germline V gene, CDR1 reads MNHEY and CDR2 reads SVGAGI. The cysteine opens and the phenylalanine closes a CDR3 of 14 amino acids. Only the CDR3 DNA is retained, 42 bases long and in frame from the first base. V is clipped by 6 bases and J by 0 bases, and the sequence between their germline boundaries is 9 bases long. Remarks on this clone: Its antigen has not been determined. No base quality values were provided; no much bigger clone lies one nucleotide off.

Using the deep immunoSEQ assay, TCR CDR3 regions were amplified from genomic DNA by multiplex PCR. For each cell subset, the extracted genomic DNA was distributed evenly across all wells of several immunoSEQ 96-well plates, and each plate served as one replicate. For sorted subsets, about 200 ng genomic DNA, equal to tens of thousands of T cell genomes, was loaded into each replicate PCR. The purified libraries were quantified using a Qubit 3.0 fluorometer, sized with a Bioanalyzer 2100, and then quantified again using the KAPA Library Quantification kit. A separate single-read 150-cycle Illumina NextSeq 550 flow cell was used to sequence each immunoSEQ 96-well plate. Per the original workflow: Because the immunoSEQ output included only junctional sequences and no quality scores, the filtering could not be the same as the filtering used for full-length reads. Sequences were annotated with PyIR, a Python wrapper for IgBLAST v1.9, and V/J genes and CDR3 were assigned using IMGT germline references. Reads with weak V/J assignments (E-value above 1e-6), missing CDR3, stop codons, out-of-frame junctions, or ambiguous translated residues were removed. A V3J clonotype was defined by an identical inferred V gene, J gene, and CDR3 amino acid sequence. To compute the percentage overlap between repertoires, the number of shared unique clonotypes was divided by the size of the smaller repertoire. RTK rarefaction, the Chao1 estimator, and Recon v2.1 estimates of unobserved clonotypes were used to assess repertoire richness. Generation probabilities for all TCRbeta clonotypes obtained by the gDNA method from a few donors were computed using OLGA. Imported from immuneACCESS, the table was reduced by TCRdb to in-frame sequences with V and J called. These copies leave out some clones; in studies compared against another copy, an unresolved V gene accounts for under half, and the cause of the remainder is not known. The DNA was the basis for D and trimming; V, J and clone size are from that table. The sample table shows about 980,000 clones, and about three quarters are seen once. Approximately 1.5% of the sample is taken by the ten largest.

The donors were healthy, HIV-negative adults with no recently reported acute infections or vaccinations. Only Caucasian adults living in Nashville, Tennessee, USA were represented among the donors. CD4+ T cells were enriched by magnetic negative selection, after which naive cells were positively selected on CD45RA and the negative fraction was taken as the memory subset. After blood collection by leukapheresis, PBMCs were isolated using Ficoll-Histopaque density gradient centrifugation and then cryopreserved in the vapor phase of liquid nitrogen. Analytical flow cytometry was used to check the purity and quantity of every magnetically sorted T cell population. Genomic DNA was isolated from each sorted fraction and quantified by UV absorbance on a Nanodrop 2000c.

Sequenced: memory CD4+ T cells sorted from blood. The label giving this sample's cell subset or site can be read as: CD45RA-negative fraction. This TCR was recovered from a man aged 18-30 years in good health. This receptor chain uses TRBV6-5 and TRBJ2-1; the D gene is unclear. Here the CDR3 is given as CASRPDSSYNEQFF. The base sequence is TGTGCCAGCAGACCCGATAGCTCCTACAATGAGCAGTTCTTC.